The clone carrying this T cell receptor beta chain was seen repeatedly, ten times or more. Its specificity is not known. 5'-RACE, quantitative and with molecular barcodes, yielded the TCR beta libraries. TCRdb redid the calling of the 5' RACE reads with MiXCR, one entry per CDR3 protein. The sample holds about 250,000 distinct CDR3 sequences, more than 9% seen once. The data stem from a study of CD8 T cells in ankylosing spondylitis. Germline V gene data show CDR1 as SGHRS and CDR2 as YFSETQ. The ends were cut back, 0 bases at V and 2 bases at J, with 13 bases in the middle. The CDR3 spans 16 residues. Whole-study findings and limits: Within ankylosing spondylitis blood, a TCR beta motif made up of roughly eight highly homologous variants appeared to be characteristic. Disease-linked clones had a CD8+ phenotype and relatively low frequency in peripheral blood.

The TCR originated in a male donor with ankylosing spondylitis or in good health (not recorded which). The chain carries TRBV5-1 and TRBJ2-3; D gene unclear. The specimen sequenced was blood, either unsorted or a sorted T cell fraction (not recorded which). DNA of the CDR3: TGCGCCAGCAGCTTGGTCTACCAGCCCCACACAGATACGCAGTATTTT. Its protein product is CASSLVYQPHTDTQYF.